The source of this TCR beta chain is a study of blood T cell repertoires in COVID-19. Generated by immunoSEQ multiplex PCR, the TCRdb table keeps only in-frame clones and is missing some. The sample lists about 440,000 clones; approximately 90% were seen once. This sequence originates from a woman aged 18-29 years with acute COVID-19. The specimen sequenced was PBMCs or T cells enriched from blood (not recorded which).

The CDR3 DNA follows: TGCGCCAGCAGCCCCCAGGGGGTCAGGGGGCATTCCGGGGAGCTGTTTTTT. It is translated as CASSPQGVRGHSGELFF. This chain links TRBV4-3 with TRBJ2-2; the match to TRBD1 covers 8 bases. CDR3 size: 17 residues. Unmatched junction bases numbered 13, after V lost 4 bases and J lost 6 bases. Germline assignment: CDR1 LGHNA and CDR2 YSLEER.